These 23 T cell receptor beta chains share one sample of origin, sequenced in a study of shared clonotypes between healthy human individuals. CD45RO-negative, CCR7-selected cells formed the naive CD8 fraction, which excluded terminally differentiated effector memory CD45RA+ cells. TCRdb's copy holds only in-frame clones and misses some; the assay was immunoSEQ multiplex PCR. The sample carries approximately 2,200,000 clones, 90% to 95% recorded once. The source material was naive CD8+ T cells from PBMCs. The receptor source for this set is a young man in good health. Some clones in this sample may be carry-over from other donors' samples.

This chain joins TRBV5-4 and TRBJ2-1; D gene unclear. V lost 4 bases, J lost 5 bases, and 7 bases lay in between. This CDR3 spans 12 amino acids. From germline, CDR1 is SGHNT and CDR2 YYREEE (reference sequence). The CDR3 sequence is CASSRDHNEQFF. As DNA, the CDR3 is TGTGCCAGCAGCCGCGACCACAATGAGCAGTTCTTC.

With regard to this clone: Other DNA sequences in this sample translate to the same CDR3. This chain uses TRBV28 with TRBJ2-7; 9 nucleotides agree with TRBD2. V shed 2 bases and J 6 bases; nucleotides not matched to a gene: 5. The CDR3 has 14 residues. Germline V gives CDR1 MDHEN, CDR2 SYDVKM. The chain's CDR3 is CASSLAGGPGEQYF. The CDR3 DNA is TGTGCCAGCAGTTTAGCGGGAGGGCCTGGCGAGCAGTACTTC.

The table lists this clone with a count of one. The gene calls are TRBV2 and TRBJ2-7; D might be TRBD1 (5 bases). CDR3 length equals 14 residues. CDR1 SNHLY and CDR2 FYNNEI come from the germline V gene. V lost 5 bases, J lost 2 bases, and 13 bases lay in between. In DNA form, the CDR3 reads TGTGCCAGCAGTCAGGGTTTTAAACCCTACGAGCAGTACTTC. It specifies CASSQGFKPYEQYF.

The J gene is TRBJ2-6, the V gene TRBV14; D might be TRBD1 or TRBD2, each matching 5 bases. Germline V gene lookup returns CDR1 SGHDN and CDR2 FVKESK. CDR3 length equals 19 residues. V gave up 0 bases and J gave up 3 bases, with 18 bases separating them. The CDR3 DNA is TGTGCCAGCAGCCAAGATCCGGGACCGACACTTTATGGGGCCAACGTCCTGACTTTC. Protein: CASSQDPGPTLYGANVLTF.

This clone was seen a single time. The chain joins TRBV14 to TRBJ1-1; D is unclear. In germline, CDR1 is SGHDN, CDR2 FVKESK. The CDR3 consists of 13 residues. V was cut by 4 bases and J by 3 bases, with 9 bases left in between. In DNA form, the CDR3 reads TGTGCCAGCAGCCCCCGCCTGGACACTGAAGCTTTCTTT. Protein sequence: CASSPRLDTEAFF.

This chain connects TRBV28 to TRBJ2-1; 7 bases match TRBD2. This CDR3 is built from 20 residues. V was pared by 8 bases and J by 0 bases, with 22 bases of the junction left unmatched. Looked up from germline, CDR1 is MDHEN and CDR2 is SYDVKM. The DNA of the CDR3 is TGTGCCAGCCCAGGATATGATCGTGTCGCTTGGACTAGCTCCTACAATGAGCAGTTCTTC. Protein product: CASPGYDRVAWTSSYNEQFF.

Written as DNA, the CDR3 is TGTGCCAGCAGCTTCACTCATGTTGAGCAGTTCTTC. Translation: CASSFTHVEQFF. The V call is TRBV11-2, the J call TRBJ2-1; no clear D gene. Trimming cost V 3 bases and J 9 bases, with 9 bases left between them. The CDR3 covers 12 residues. CDR1 is SGHAT and CDR2 is FQNNGV in the germline V gene.

This chain connects TRBV27 to TRBJ2-2, with TRBD1 identical over 7 bases. V lost 7 bases and J lost 2; bases outside the gene matches: 7. Germline V gives CDR1 MNHEY, CDR2 SMNVEV (reference sequence). The CDR3 loop spans 15 amino acids. DNA for the CDR3: TGTGCCAGCACCAACTGGGACAGCAACACCGGGGAGCTGTTTTTT. Encoded protein: CASTNWDSNTGELFF.

The chain employs TRBV15 and TRBJ2-1, with 9 nucleotides matching TRBD2. Germline values: CDR1 LNHNV, CDR2 YYDKDF (reference sequence). V shed 1 base and J 5 bases; nucleotides not matched to a gene: 9. The CDR3 sequence is 17 residues long. The CDR3 loop is CATSRVPLAGVNNEQFF. The CDR3 nucleotides read TGTGCCACCAGCAGAGTACCCTTAGCGGGAGTGAACAATGAGCAGTTCTTC.

The chain recombines TRBV27 with TRBJ2-1, with unresolved D. V gave up 0 bases and J gave up 5 bases, with 14 bases separating them. The CDR3 covers 16 residues. CDR1 is MNHEY and CDR2 is SMNVEV in the germline V gene (reference sequence). CDR3 in amino acids: CASSLSVASFNNEQFF. CDR3 nucleotide sequence: TGTGCCAGCAGTTTATCCGTTGCCTCATTCAACAATGAGCAGTTCTTC.

The DNA for the CDR3 is TGTGCCTTTTACCCCTCCCCCCTATGGGGCTACACCTTC. Its translation is CAFYPSPLWGYTF. The chain combines TRBV30 with TRBJ1-2; no clear D gene. Germline-derived CDR1 and CDR2 are GTSNPN and SVGIG (reference sequence). The CDR3 has 13 amino acids. V was clipped by 7 bases and J by 8 bases, with 20 bases between them.

The V and J genes are TRBV7-3 and TRBJ1-4; 8 nucleotides match TRBD1. V lost 3 bases, J lost 2 bases, and 5 bases stayed unmatched. Looked up from germline, CDR1 is SGHTA and CDR2 is FQGTGA. This CDR3 comprises 16 residues. Here the CDR3 DNA reads TGTGCCAGCAGCTTCTGGACAGGGTATACTAATGAAAAACTGTTTTTT. Amino acid sequence: CASSFWTGYTNEKLFF.

This chain joins TRBV27 and TRBJ2-7; TRBD2 matches 9 bases. Germline V lookup: CDR1 MNHEY, CDR2 SMNVEV (reference sequence). Trimming took 8 bases from V and 5 from J; bases not matched to a gene: 10. The CDR3 totals 14 residues. The CDR3 DNA follows: TGTGCCAGCCAGATTAGCGGGAGCATCCACGAGCAGTACTTC. This sequence encodes CASQISGSIHEQYF.

This rearrangement joins TRBV27 to TRBJ1-5, with TRBD1 as a possible D gene (5 bases). The germline V gene encodes CDR1 MNHEY and CDR2 SMNVEV (reference sequence). Trimming removed 3 bases at V and 1 base at J, with 10 bases between. The CDR3 has 15 residues. The CDR3 spells CASSFFPGSNQPQHF. CDR3 coding DNA: TGTGCCAGCAGTTTTTTTCCAGGGAGCAATCAGCCCCAGCATTTT.

In this sample, this clone turned up once. This chain links TRBV29-1 with TRBJ2-7; D remains ambiguous. The V and J ends lost 4 bases and 0 bases respectively, with 13 bases between them. This CDR3 comprises 14 residues. Germline V CDR1 and CDR2: SQVTM, ANQGSEA. The DNA of the CDR3 is TGCAGCGTTGTGTTTCGGCAGTTCTCCTACGAGCAGTACTTC. This codes for CSVVFRQFSYEQYF.

The V call is TRBV2, the J call TRBJ2-4; D is uncertain. Trimming cost V 4 bases and J 0 bases, with 4 bases left between them. CDR1 is SNHLY and CDR2 is FYNNEI in the germline V gene. This CDR3 has 13 amino acids. CDR3 coding DNA: TGTGCCAGCAGTGGTTTAGCCAAAAACATTCAGTACTTC. Translation gives CASSGLAKNIQYF.

This chain links TRBV9 with TRBJ2-3; a possible D gene is TRBD1 (5 bases). V was pared by 4 bases and J by 2 bases, with 14 bases between. Germline CDR1 and CDR2: SGDLS and YYNGEE. The CDR3 totals 15 residues. The CDR3 reads CASSRFSGFTDTQYF. CDR3 DNA: TGTGCCAGCAGCCGTTTCTCAGGGTTCACAGATACGCAGTATTTT.

This rearrangement joins TRBV25-1 to TRBJ2-7, with TRBD1 matching 7 bases. The CDR3 loop spans 14 amino acids. V lost 3 bases, J lost 4 bases, and 6 bases stayed unmatched. Germline V lookup: CDR1 MGHDK, CDR2 SYGVNS. This chain's CDR3 is CASSDPTGWYEQYF. In DNA form, the CDR3 reads TGTGCCAGCAGTGACCCGACAGGGTGGTACGAGCAGTACTTC.

This clone has more than one count but fewer than ten. The rearrangement links TRBV4-1 to TRBJ1-1; D unresolved. The V end was cut by 1 base, the J end by 1 base, with 10 bases between. Germline assignment: CDR1 MGHRA and CDR2 YSYEKL. The CDR3 spans 15 residues. The CDR3 DNA is TGCGCCAGCAGCCAAGTAAGCAGGTCGAACACTGAAGCTTTCTTT. Encoded protein: CASSQVSRSNTEAFF.

The J gene is TRBJ2-3, the V gene TRBV19; possibly TRBD2 for D (7 bases). Trimming removed 5 bases from V and 5 bases from J, with 14 bases in between. The germline V gene encodes CDR1 LNHDA and CDR2 SQIVND (reference sequence). The CDR3 consists of 14 residues. In DNA form, the CDR3 reads TGTGCCAGTAGTGGGGGGGCGCGGGGAGATACGCAGTATTTT. Translation: CASSGGARGDTQYF. Supplemented by reference TRBV19 and TRBJ2-3, the full variable domain reads DGGITQSPKYLFRKEGQNVTLSCEQNLNHDAMYWYRQDPGQGLRLIYYSQIVNDFQKGDIAEGYSVSREKKESFPLTVTSAQKNPTAFYLCASSGGARGDTQYFGPGTRLTVL.

A word on this clone: The same CDR3 also results from other DNA sequences found in this sample. V and J are TRBV5-1 and TRBJ2-7, with D perhaps matching TRBD1 (6 bases). Trimming removed 0 bases from V and 3 bases from J, with 13 bases in between. This CDR3 has 15 residues. Germline V gene sequence: CDR1 SGHRS, CDR2 YFSETQ. CDR3 in DNA: TGCGCCAGCAGCTTGGGCGCAGGGGAATACTACGAGCAGTACTTC. It is translated as CASSLGAGEYYEQYF.

This chain links TRBV28 with TRBJ2-7; D might be TRBD2 (5 bases). The CDR3 is 13 amino acids. Germline V gene sequence: CDR1 MDHEN, CDR2 SYDVKM. V gave up 5 bases and J gave up 0 bases, with 8 bases separating them. In DNA form, the CDR3 reads TGTGCCAGCAGTCGGGGTAGCTCCTACGAGCAGTACTTC. This gives the protein CASSRGSSYEQYF. The full variable domain, its missing parts supplied by reference TRBV28 and TRBJ2-7, is DVKVTQSSRYLVKRTGEKVFLECVQDMDHENMFWYRQDPGLGLRLIYFSYDVKMKEKGDIPEGYSVSREKKERFSLILESASTNQTSMYLCASSRGSSYEQYFGPGTRLTVT.

This chain uses TRBV19 with TRBJ1-1; D unresolved. This CDR3 region has 11 residues. CDR1 and CDR2 (germline): LNHDA, SQIVND (reference sequence). Trimming left V 6 bases short and J 6 bases short, with 8 bases between. The CDR3 DNA is TGTGCCAGTAGGAGTGGGGCTGAAGCTTTCTTT. Protein product: CASRSGAEAFF.